These T cell receptor beta chains were read from a single sample in a study of T cell responses to AZD1222 COVID-19 vaccine. The assay was immunoSEQ multiplex PCR, and TCRdb's table has in-frame clones only and misses some. The repertoire holds more than 95,000 clones, roughly 90% seen once, with 4.2% in the top ten. The specimen comprised peripheral blood, sampled on day 0 of AZD1222 vaccination. These receptors originate from an adult in good health. Each CDR3 is given with its conserved first and last residue. D genes are given only for firm matches. Clone size, where shown, is once, few, many, or a class for clones that have expanded.

D gene	clone size	J gene	V gene	CDR3 DNA	CDR3 protein
-	-	TRBJ1-3	TRBV7-9	TGTGCCAGCAGCTTAGGACGGATCTCTGGAAACACCATATATTTT	CASSLGRISGNTIYF
TRBD2	-	TRBJ2-1	TRBV19	TGTGCCAGTAGTAAGGGACTAGCAGACAATGAGCAGTTCTTC	CASSKGLADNEQFF
-	once	TRBJ1-4	TRBV7-2	TGTGCCAGCAGCCCCCTTCCGGGAGAAAAACTGTTTTTT	CASSPLPGEKLFF
-	many	TRBJ1-1	TRBV3-1/TRBV3-2	TGTGCCAGCAGCCGAGCTGACAGCGTAGGACGTGAAGCTTTCTTT	CASSRADSVGREAFF
-	-	TRBJ2-4	TRBV5-1	TGCGCCAGCAGCCTCGATCCGAGGGCCAAAAACATTCAGTACTTC	CASSLDPRAKNIQYF
TRBD2	-	TRBJ2-7	TRBV19	TGTGCCAGTAGTATAGTTTTCGGGACTAGGGCCTACGAGCAGTACTTC	CASSIVFGTRAYEQYF
TRBD1	-	TRBJ1-1	TRBV28	TGTGCCAGCAGTTTTGGTTTAAGCAGGGGGAGCACTGAAGCTTTCTTT	CASSFGLSRGSTEAFF
TRBD1	few	TRBJ2-2	TRBV7-9	TGTGCCAGCAGGCCACAGGGGATAGCCGGGGAGCTGTTTTTT	CASRPQGIAGELFF
-	-	TRBJ2-7	TRBV1	TGCACCAGCAGCCATCCGAGAGGGGAGCCTGGTAATTACGAGCAGTACTTC	CTSSHPRGEPGNYEQYF
-	-	TRBJ2-1	TRBV11-3	TGTGCCAGCAGCTTAGGGGCGACTAGAGTCTACAATGAGCAGTTCTTC	CASSLGATRVYNEQFF
-	-	TRBJ1-4	TRBV7-9	TGTGCCAGCAGGGGGCCTTCGGGGAGTGGGGCAACTAATGAAAAACTGTTTTTT	CASRGPSGSGATNEKLFF
-	-	TRBJ1-2	TRBV24-1	TGTGCCACCAGGGCCCAGGGCACTTATGGCTACACCTTC	CATRAQGTYGYTF
-	-	TRBJ2-1	TRBV29-1	TGCAGCGTTCGGGACAACAACAATGAGCAGTTCTTC	CSVRDNNNEQFF
TRBD2	-	TRBJ2-2	TRBV5-4	TGTGCCAGCAGCTCCCGTAATAGCGGGGACACCGGGGAGCTGTTTTTT	CASSSRNSGDTGELFF
TRBD1	-	TRBJ1-4	TRBV6-6	TGTGCCAGCAGTCCCCGACAGGGTAATGAAAAACTGTTTTTT	CASSPRQGNEKLFF
-	-	TRBJ2-6	TRBV19	TGTGCCAGTAGTATTACTTTAAGCGCCTCTGGGGCCAACGTCCTGACTTTC	CASSITLSASGANVLTF
TRBD2	-	TRBJ2-7	TRBV28	TGTGCCAGCGGCCCTCTAGCGGGAACTTACGAGCAGTACTTC	CASGPLAGTYEQYF
-	-	TRBJ1-6	TRBV28	TGTGCCAGCAGTCCTACCTGGGGGCCTTATAGCTCCTATAATTCACCCCTCCACTTT	CASSPTWGPYSSYNSPLHF
TRBD2	-	TRBJ2-2	TRBV9	TGTGCCAGCAGCCCGAGCGGGGGCCTTTCCCTTGGCACCGGGGAGCTGTTTTTT	CASSPSGGLSLGTGELFF
-	-	TRBJ2-6	TRBV7-2	TGTGCCAGCAGCCACCTGGGTGATCCGGGGGCCAACGTCCTGACTTTC	CASSHLGDPGANVLTF
-	few	TRBJ2-3	TRBV28	TGTGCCAGCAGTTTCCTTAGCGGCACAGATACGCAGTATTTT	CASSFLSGTDTQYF
-	-	TRBJ2-2	TRBV7-9	TGTGCCAGCAGCGATCGACTAGGGAACACCGGGGAGCTGTTTTTT	CASSDRLGNTGELFF
-	-	TRBJ1-6	TRBV20-1	TGCAGTGCTAGTACGGGAGTTCTCGGTTCACCCCTCCACTTT	CSASTGVLGSPLHF
TRBD1	-	TRBJ1-2	TRBV30	TGTGCCTGGTCTGGACAGGGTGGCTACACCTTC	CAWSGQGGYTF
-	-	TRBJ2-1	TRBV6-1	TGTGCCAGCAGTGCCCTGGGATGGCAGTTCTTC	CASSALGWQFF
TRBD1	-	TRBJ1-2	TRBV6-5	TGTGCCAGCACGCCGGGACAGGGATCTGGCTACACCTTC	CASTPGQGSGYTF
-	-	TRBJ2-7	TRBV19	TGTGCCAGTAGTTCTATGGGGGGCCCCTACGAGCAGTACTTC	CASSSMGGPYEQYF
TRBD2	-	TRBJ2-7	TRBV9	TGTGCCAGCAGCCCTCGTGGTAGCGGGACGACCTACGAGCAGTACTTC	CASSPRGSGTTYEQYF
TRBD1	few	TRBJ2-1	TRBV7-8	TGTGCCAGCAGCTCCAGGACAGGGTACAATGAGCAGTTCTTC	CASSSRTGYNEQFF
-	-	TRBJ2-3	TRBV3-1/TRBV3-2	TGTGCCAGCAGCCGTGAAGATACGCAGTATTTT	CASSREDTQYF
TRBD1	-	TRBJ1-1	TRBV7-2	TGTGCCAGCAGCTCGGACAGGGGGCAAGAAATGAGGACTGAAGCTTTCTTT	CASSSDRGQEMRTEAFF
TRBD1	-	TRBJ2-2	TRBV6-2/TRBV6-3	TGTGCCAGCAGTTACTCTTTCGGCAGGGGGCAAGCCGGGGAGCTGTTTTTT	CASSYSFGRGQAGELFF
-	-	TRBJ2-3	TRBV7-9	TGTGCCAGCAGCTTAGCCCCCAGCAGAGACACAGATACGCAGTATTTT	CASSLAPSRDTDTQYF
TRBD1	-	TRBJ2-7	TRBV5-1	TGCGCCAGCAGCCCCACAGGGGGCAAGTCCTACGAGCAGTACTTC	CASSPTGGKSYEQYF
-	-	TRBJ1-1	TRBV14	TGTGCCAGCCGGGACTTTATGAACACTGAAGCTTTCTTT	CASRDFMNTEAFF
-	-	TRBJ1-5	TRBV2	TGTGCCAGCAGTGGGCCGGGTTATAGCAATCAGCCCCAGCATTTT	CASSGPGYSNQPQHF
-	-	TRBJ1-1	TRBV10-3	TGTGCCATCAGTGGGACAGACCTGAACACTGAAGCTTTCTTT	CAISGTDLNTEAFF
-	-	TRBJ1-1	TRBV28	TGTGCCAGCACCCCGAGGGGGGGTCGCGTAAACACTGAAGCTTTCTTT	CASTPRGGRVNTEAFF
-	-	TRBJ2-2	TRBV7-3	TGTGCCAGCAGCCCTCATACAGGGCTGAACACCGGGGAGCTGTTTTTT	CASSPHTGLNTGELFF
-	-	TRBJ1-5	TRBV5-6	TGTGCCAGCAGCTTGGCTGGTTATAGCAATCAGCCCCAGCATTTT	CASSLAGYSNQPQHF
-	-	TRBJ1-6	TRBV9	TGTGCCAGCAGCCCCGCCCCAGGGTCCCATTCACCCCTCCACTTT	CASSPAPGSHSPLHF
-	-	TRBJ1-1	TRBV7-6	TGTGCCAGCAGCTTACGGGGGATAGGGGGTAGCACTGAAGCTTTCTTT	CASSLRGIGGSTEAFF
-	-	TRBJ1-1	TRBV5-8	TGTGCCAGCAGCTTGTACATTGAAGCTTTCTTT	CASSLYIEAFF
TRBD1	-	TRBJ2-1	TRBV7-3	TGTGCCAGCAGCTTGGACAGGGTTACCTACAATGAGCAGTTCTTC	CASSLDRVTYNEQFF
-	-	TRBJ1-2	TRBV27	TGTGCCAGCAGTTCGAACAACTATGGCTACACCTTC	CASSSNNYGYTF
-	-	TRBJ1-3	TRBV5-5	TGTGCCAGCAGCTTGGCGATCGGAAACACCATATATTTT	CASSLAIGNTIYF
-	-	TRBJ1-1	TRBV7-9	TGTGCCAGCAGCTTAGCGAGTGCGCGGGACACTGAAGCTTTCTTT	CASSLASARDTEAFF
-	-	TRBJ1-2	TRBV11-2	TGTGCCAGCAGGGGGGCGGGAAACTATGGCTACACCTTC	CASRGAGNYGYTF